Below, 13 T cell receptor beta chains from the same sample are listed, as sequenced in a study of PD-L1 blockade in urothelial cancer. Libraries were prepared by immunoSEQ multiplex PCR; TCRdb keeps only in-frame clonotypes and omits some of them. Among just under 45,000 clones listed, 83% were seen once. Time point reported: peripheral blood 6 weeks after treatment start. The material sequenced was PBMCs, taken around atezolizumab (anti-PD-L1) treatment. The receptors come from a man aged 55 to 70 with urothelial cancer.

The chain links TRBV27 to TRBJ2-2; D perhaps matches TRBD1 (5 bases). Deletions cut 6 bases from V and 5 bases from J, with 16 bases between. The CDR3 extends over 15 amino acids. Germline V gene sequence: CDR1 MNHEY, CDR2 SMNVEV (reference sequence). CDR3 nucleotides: TGTGCCAGCAGCTTGCAGGGCTTTCTAACCGGGGAGCTGTTTTTT. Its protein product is CASSLQGFLTGELFF.

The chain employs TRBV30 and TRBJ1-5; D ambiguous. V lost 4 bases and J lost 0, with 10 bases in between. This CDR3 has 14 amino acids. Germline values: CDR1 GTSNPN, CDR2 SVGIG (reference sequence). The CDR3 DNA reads TGTGCCTGGACAGGAGGAGATAGCAATCAGCCCCAGCATTTT. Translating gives CAWTGGDSNQPQHF.

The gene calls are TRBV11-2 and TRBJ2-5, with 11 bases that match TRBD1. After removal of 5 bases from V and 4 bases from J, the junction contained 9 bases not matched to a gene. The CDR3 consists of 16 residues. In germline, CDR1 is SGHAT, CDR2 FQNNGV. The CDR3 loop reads CASSPPGTGGGETQYF. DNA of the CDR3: TGTGCCAGCAGCCCCCCCGGGACAGGGGGAGGAGAGACCCAGTACTTC.

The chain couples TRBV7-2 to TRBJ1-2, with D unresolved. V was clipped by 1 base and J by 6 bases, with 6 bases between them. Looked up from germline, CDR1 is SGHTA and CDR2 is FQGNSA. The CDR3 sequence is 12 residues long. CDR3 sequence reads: CASSLDLDGYTF. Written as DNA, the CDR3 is TGTGCCAGCAGCTTAGACCTAGATGGCTACACCTTC.

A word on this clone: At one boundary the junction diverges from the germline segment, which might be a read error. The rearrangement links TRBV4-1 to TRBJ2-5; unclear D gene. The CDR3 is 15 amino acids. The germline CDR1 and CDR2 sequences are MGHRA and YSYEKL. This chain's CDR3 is CASSQVLVSQGTQYF. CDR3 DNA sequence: TGCGCCAGCAGCCAAGTCCTAGTCAGTCAAGGGACCCAGTACTTC.

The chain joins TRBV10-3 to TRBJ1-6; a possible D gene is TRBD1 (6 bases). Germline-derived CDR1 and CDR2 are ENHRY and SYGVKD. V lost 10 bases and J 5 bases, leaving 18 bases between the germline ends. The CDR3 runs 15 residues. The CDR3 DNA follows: TGTGCCAGTCACCCCCGGGGGGCGGATAATTCACCCCTCCACTTT. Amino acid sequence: CASHPRGADNSPLHF.

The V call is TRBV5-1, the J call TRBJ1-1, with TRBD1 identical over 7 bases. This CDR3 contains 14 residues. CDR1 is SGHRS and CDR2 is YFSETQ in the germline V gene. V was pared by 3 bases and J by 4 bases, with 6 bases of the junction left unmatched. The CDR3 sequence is CASSSQGMSTEAFF. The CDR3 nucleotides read TGCGCCAGCAGCTCACAGGGGATGAGCACTGAAGCTTTCTTT.

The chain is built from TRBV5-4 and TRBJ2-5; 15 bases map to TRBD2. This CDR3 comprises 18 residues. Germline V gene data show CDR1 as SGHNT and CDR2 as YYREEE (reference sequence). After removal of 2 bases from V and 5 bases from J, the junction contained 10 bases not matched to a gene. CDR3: CASSLRRTSGGAGETQYF. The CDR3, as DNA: TGTGCCAGCAGCTTAAGGCGGACTAGCGGGGGGGCGGGGGAGACCCAGTACTTC.

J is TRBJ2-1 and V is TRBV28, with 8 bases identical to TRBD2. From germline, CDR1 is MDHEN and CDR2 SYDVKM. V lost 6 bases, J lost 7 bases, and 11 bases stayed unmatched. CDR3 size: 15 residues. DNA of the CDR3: TGTGCCAGCAGCCGTATAGCGGGGACTACGAATGAGCAGTTCTTC. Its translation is CASSRIAGTTNEQFF.

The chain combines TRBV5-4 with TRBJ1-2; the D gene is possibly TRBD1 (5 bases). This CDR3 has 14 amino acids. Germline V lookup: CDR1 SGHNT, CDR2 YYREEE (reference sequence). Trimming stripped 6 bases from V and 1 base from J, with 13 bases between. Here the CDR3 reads CASTSIGVNYGYTF. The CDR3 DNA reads TGTGCCAGCACCTCTATAGGGGTTAACTATGGCTACACCTTC.

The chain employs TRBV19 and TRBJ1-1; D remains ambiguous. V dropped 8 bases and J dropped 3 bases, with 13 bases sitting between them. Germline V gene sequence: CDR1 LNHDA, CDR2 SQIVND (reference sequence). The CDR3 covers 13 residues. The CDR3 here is CASATNPDTEAFF. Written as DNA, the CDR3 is TGTGCCAGTGCCACTAACCCAGACACTGAAGCTTTCTTT. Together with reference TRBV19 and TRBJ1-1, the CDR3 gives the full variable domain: DGGITQSPKYLFRKEGQNVTLSCEQNLNHDAMYWYRQDPGQGLRLIYYSQIVNDFQKGDIAEGYSVSREKKESFPLTVTSAQKNPTAFYLCASATNPDTEAFFGQGTRLTVV.

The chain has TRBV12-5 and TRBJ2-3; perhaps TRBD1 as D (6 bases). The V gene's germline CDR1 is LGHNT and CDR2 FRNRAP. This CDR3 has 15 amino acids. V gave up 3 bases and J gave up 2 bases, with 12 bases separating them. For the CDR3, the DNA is TGTGCTAGTGGTTTCCGGGACAAACCCACAGATACGCAGTATTTT. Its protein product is CASGFRDKPTDTQYF. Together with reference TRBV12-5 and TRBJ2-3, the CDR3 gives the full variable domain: DARVTQTPRHKVTEMGQEVTMRCQPILGHNTVFWYRQTMMQGLELLAYFRNRAPLDDSGMPKDRFSAEMPDATLATLKIQPSEPRDSAVYFCASGFRDKPTDTQYFGPGTRLTVL.

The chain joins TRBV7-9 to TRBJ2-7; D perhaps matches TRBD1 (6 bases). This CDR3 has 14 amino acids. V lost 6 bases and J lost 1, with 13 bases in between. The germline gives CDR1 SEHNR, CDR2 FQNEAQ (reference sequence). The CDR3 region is CASSPTTGSYEQYF. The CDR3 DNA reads TGTGCCAGCAGTCCTACGACAGGTTCCTACGAGCAGTACTTC.